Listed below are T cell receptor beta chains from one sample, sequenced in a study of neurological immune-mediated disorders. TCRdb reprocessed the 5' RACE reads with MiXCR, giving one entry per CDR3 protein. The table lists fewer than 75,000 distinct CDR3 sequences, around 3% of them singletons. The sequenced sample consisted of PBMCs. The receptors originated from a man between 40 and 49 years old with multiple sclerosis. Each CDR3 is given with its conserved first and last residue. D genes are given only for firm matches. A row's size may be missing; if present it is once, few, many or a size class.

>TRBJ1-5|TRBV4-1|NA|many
CASSQDLGFRKYNQPQHF
TGCGCCAGCAGCCAAGATCTGGGGTTTCGGAAGTATAATCAGCCCCAGCATTTT
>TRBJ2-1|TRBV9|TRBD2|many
CASSGEGLAGNEQFF
TGTGCCAGCAGCGGGGAGGGGCTAGCGGGCAATGAGCAGTTCTTC
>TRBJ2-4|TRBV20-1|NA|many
CSARAPTGAKNIQYF
TGCAGTGCTAGAGCCCCGACTGGAGCCAAAAACATTCAGTACTTC
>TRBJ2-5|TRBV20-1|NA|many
CSARDLGGLQETQYF
TGCAGTGCTAGAGATTTGGGGGGCCTCCAAGAGACCCAGTACTTC
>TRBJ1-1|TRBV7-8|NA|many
CASSPGGGRFIEAFF
TGTGCCAGCAGCCCAGGCGGGGGGCGCTTTATTGAAGCTTTCTTT
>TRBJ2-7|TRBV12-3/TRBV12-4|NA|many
CASSLRQPHEQYF
TGTGCCAGCAGTTTAAGACAGCCCCACGAGCAGTACTTC
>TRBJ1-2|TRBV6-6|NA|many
CASSYSMGVGDYGYTF
TGTGCCAGCAGTTACTCGATGGGGGTAGGAGACTATGGCTACACCTTC
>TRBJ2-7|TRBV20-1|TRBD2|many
CSAEGAGGVYEQYF
TGCAGTGCGGAAGGAGCGGGAGGGGTATACGAGCAGTACTTC
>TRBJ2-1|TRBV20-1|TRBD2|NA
CSARKRTSGGYEQFF
TGCAGTGCTAGAAAACGGACTAGCGGGGGCTATGAGCAGTTCTTC
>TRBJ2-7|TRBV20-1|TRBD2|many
CSAPEGLAGNYEQYF
TGCAGTGCACCTGAGGGCCTAGCGGGTAACTACGAGCAGTACTTC
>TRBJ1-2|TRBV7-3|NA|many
CASSPTTTNYGYTF
TGTGCCAGCAGCCCTACGACAACTAACTATGGCTACACCTTC
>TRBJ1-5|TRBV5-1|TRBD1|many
CASSLAGGYVQPQHF
TGCGCCAGCAGCTTGGCAGGGGGCTACGTTCAGCCCCAGCATTTT
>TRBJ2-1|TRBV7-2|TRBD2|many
CASSFLASGSYEQFF
TGTGCCAGCAGCTTCCTGGCTAGCGGGAGTTATGAGCAGTTCTTC
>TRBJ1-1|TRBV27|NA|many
CASSSPGGGKAFF
TGTGCCAGCAGTTCCCCTGGGGGTGGGAAAGCTTTCTTT
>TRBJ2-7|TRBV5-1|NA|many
CASRTYLSSYEQYF
TGCGCCAGCAGGACGTACCTCAGCTCCTACGAGCAGTACTTC
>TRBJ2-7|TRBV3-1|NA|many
CASRPRQAAYEQYF
TGTGCCAGCAGACCCCGACAGGCCGCCTACGAGCAGTACTTC
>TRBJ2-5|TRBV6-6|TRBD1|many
CASSPGQGGGTQYF
TGTGCCAGCAGTCCGGGACAGGGGGGTGGGACCCAGTACTTC
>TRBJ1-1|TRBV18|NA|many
CASSPPGKALGEAFF
TGTGCCAGCTCACCTCCGGGGAAAGCCCTTGGTGAAGCTTTCTTT
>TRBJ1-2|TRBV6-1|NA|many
CASSENQGNYGYTF
TGTGCCAGCAGTGAAAACCAGGGAAACTATGGCTACACCTTC
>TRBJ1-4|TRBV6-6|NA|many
CASSYGDLRKEKLFF
TGTGCCAGCAGTTACGGGGACCTTAGGAAGGAAAAACTGTTTTTT
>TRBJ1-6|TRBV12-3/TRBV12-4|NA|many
CASSWGGNNSPLHF
TGTGCCAGCAGTTGGGGGGGGAATAATTCACCCCTCCACTTT
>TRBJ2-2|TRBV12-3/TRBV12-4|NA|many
CASSPGALVTGELFF
TGTGCCAGCAGTCCCGGAGCCCTAGTGACCGGGGAGCTGTTTTTT
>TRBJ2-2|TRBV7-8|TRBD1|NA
CASSLTGVHTGELFF
TGTGCCAGCAGCTTAACAGGGGTTCACACCGGGGAGCTGTTTTTT
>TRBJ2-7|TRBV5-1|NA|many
CASSLQSYYEQYF
TGCGCCAGCAGCTTGCAGTCATACTACGAGCAGTACTTC
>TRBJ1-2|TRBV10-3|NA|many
CAISESNGGHGYTF
TGTGCCATCAGTGAGTCTAACGGGGGACATGGCTACACCTTC
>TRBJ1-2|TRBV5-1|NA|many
CASSLDLRDPNYGYTF
TGCGCCAGCAGCTTGGACCTCAGGGACCCCAACTATGGCTACACCTTC
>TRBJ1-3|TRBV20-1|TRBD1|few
CSALQLISTGATIYF
TGCAGTGCTCTTCAGTTAATATCGACAGGGGCCACCATATATTTT
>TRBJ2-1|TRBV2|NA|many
CASSDVGHIEQFF
TGTGCCAGCAGTGATGTAGGACACATTGAGCAGTTCTTC
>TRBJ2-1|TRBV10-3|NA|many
CAISEWWVPGVSDEQFF
TGTGCCATCAGTGAGTGGTGGGTTCCGGGGGTGTCCGATGAGCAGTTCTTC